Described below is a single TCR beta chain sequence and its context. As yet, its antigen is unknown. These data originate in a study of PD-1 blockade in mismatch repair-deficient tumors. Study-level points and caveats: Tumor-resident clones, often undetectable pretreatment in blood, expanded then contracted after pembrolizumab.

A few pembrolizumab responders had their TCRs sequenced. Profiled with immunoSEQ multiplex PCR; TCRdb holds only in-frame clones, not every one. The sample includes around 100,000 clones, 65% to 80% of them seen just once. J was trimmed by 2 bases and V by 4 bases; bases with no gene match: 8. From germline, CDR1 is SGHKS and CDR2 YYEKEE (reference sequence). This CDR3 is 16 amino acids long. The receptor's source is an adult with mismatch repair-deficient cancer. Source: peripheral blood, taken approximately 14 months after starting pembrolizumab. The chain recombines TRBV5-5 with TRBJ2-5; the match to TRBD1 covers 10 bases. Written as DNA, the CDR3 is TGTGCCAGCAGCCAATCGACAGGGGGCAAACAAGAGACCCAGTACTTC. It specifies CASSQSTGGKQETQYF.